This T cell receptor beta chain was profiled in a study of T cell repertoires in cytomegalovirus infection. In TCRdb, the reads were re-called with MiXCR into one record per CDR3 protein. The data hold about 920,000 distinct CDR3 sequences, with about a third observed a single time. V was cut by 6 bases and J by 6 bases, with 12 bases left in between. The CDR3 totals 13 residues. Germline V gene data show CDR1 as SGHDT and CDR2 as YYEEEE. With regard to this clonotype: Antigen unknown.

The sequences come from cultured CD8+ T cells from PBMCs, collected from culture after CMV antigen stimulation. The chain combines TRBV5-6 with TRBJ2-2; D unresolved. This clonotype was obtained from a human donor in good health (CMV status not recorded). Some clones in this sample may be carry-over from other donors' samples. The CDR3 region is CASIGSRAGELFF. The CDR3 DNA sequence: TGTGCCAGCATCGGATCTAGGGCCGGGGAGCTGTTTTTT.